This T cell receptor beta chain was recovered during a study of shared clonotypes between healthy human individuals. Study observations and caveats: A handful of donors shared around 5.1% of their naive CD4 clonotypes. An anticipated effect of sequencing depth on clonotype sharing among donors was recognized.

Only a few counts were recorded for this clone. Its target is not known. The same CDR3 is also encoded by other DNA sequences in this sample. This table comes from immunoSEQ multiplex PCR, and its TCRdb copy is limited to in-frame clones, with some not included. The sample lists 950,000 to 1,100,000 clones; 60% to 80% were seen once. Trimming took 4 bases from V and 1 from J; bases not matched to a gene: 4. Germline CDR1 is SGHNT and CDR2 is YYREEE (reference sequence). The CDR3 consists of 14 residues. The chain employs TRBV5-4 and TRBJ1-1, with TRBD1 matching over 7 bases. The sequencing sample was made of memory CD4+ T cells sorted from blood. The subset is: CD45RA-negative fraction. The source is a man aged 18 to 35 in good health. In DNA, the CDR3 is TGTGCCAGCAGCCTGCGGACAGGGAACACTGAAGCTTTCTTT. The encoded protein is CASSLRTGNTEAFF. Using reference TRBV5-4 and TRBJ1-1 for the parts outside the CDR3, the full variable domain is ETGVTQSPTHLIKTRGQQVTLRCSSQSGHNTVSWYQQALGQGPQFIFQYYREEENGRGNFPPRFSGLQFPNYSSELNVNALELDDSALYLCASSLRTGNTEAFFGQGTRLTVV.